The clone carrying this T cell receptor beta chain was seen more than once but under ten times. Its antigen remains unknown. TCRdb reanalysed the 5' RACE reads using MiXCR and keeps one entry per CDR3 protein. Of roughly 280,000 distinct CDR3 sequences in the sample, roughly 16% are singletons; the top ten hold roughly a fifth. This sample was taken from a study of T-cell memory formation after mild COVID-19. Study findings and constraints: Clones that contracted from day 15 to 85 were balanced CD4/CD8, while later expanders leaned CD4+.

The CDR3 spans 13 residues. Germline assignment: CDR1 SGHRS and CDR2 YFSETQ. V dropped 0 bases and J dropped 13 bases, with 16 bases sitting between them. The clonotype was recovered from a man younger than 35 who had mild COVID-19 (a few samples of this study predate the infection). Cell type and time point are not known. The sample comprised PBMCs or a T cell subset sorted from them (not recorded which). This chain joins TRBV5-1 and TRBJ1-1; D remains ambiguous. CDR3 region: CASSLGDDGRVFF. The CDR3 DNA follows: TGCGCCAGCAGCTTGGGCGATGACGGGCGTGTTTTCTTT.